Below, 2 T cell receptor beta chains from the same sample are listed, as sequenced in a study of CD8 T cells in ankylosing spondylitis. TCRdb re-derived calls from the 5' RACE reads in MiXCR, one entry per CDR3 protein. The data hold 270,000 or so distinct CDR3 sequences, with more than 15% observed a single time. Sample: blood, either unsorted or a sorted T cell fraction (not recorded which). The receptors here all came from a male donor with ankylosing spondylitis or in good health (not recorded which).

Sample share makes this clonotype medium-sized (0.01 to 0.1%). The chain combines TRBV11-2 with TRBJ2-7; TRBD1 or TRBD2 may be the D gene (5 bases each). The germline gives CDR1 SGHAT, CDR2 FQNNGV. There are 15 residues in the CDR3. Trimming pared 4 bases from V and 2 bases from J, leaving 15 bases between. CDR3 nucleotide sequence: TGTGCCAGCAGCTCTTCCCGGGACGGACCCTACGAGCAGTACTTC. Residues: CASSSSRDGPYEQYF.

This clonotype was seen a few times. This chain connects TRBV12-3 or TRBV12-4 to TRBJ2-7; 8 bases align to TRBD2. There are 14 residues in the CDR3. V lost 5 bases to trimming and J lost 5 bases; unmatched junction nucleotides: 8. This CDR3 reads CASSPHGAGDEQYF. CDR3 nucleotides: TGTGCCAGCAGTCCCCACGGAGCGGGGGACGAGCAGTACTTC.